The 28 T cell receptor beta chains reported below all come from one sample, sequenced in a study of regulatory T cells in long-lasting Graves disease. This sample's time point: persistent/refractory GD, antithyroid drugs over 5 years with positive TRAb. From PBMCs, RNA was extracted and then used to make the TCR library. Library construction for TCR beta used iRepertoire HTBI primers and Arm-PCR of CDR3 regions. TCRdb re-analysed the multiplex PCR reads in MiXCR, keeping a single row per CDR3 protein. The sample holds about 470,000 distinct CDR3 sequences, less than 25% seen once. The input for sequencing was peripheral blood mononuclear cells (PBMCs), taken when the disease was refractory, from a patient treated with antithyroid drugs. These receptors came from a female donor with Graves disease.

The genes are TRBV11-2 and TRBJ2-5, with 7 positions matching TRBD2. This CDR3 comprises 15 residues. The germline gives CDR1 SGHAT, CDR2 FQNNGV. The V segment lost 8 bases and the J segment 0 bases; nucleotides outside the gene matches: 9. The CDR3 region has the DNA TGTGCCAGCGCCACTTGGGCGGGGGACCAAGAGACCCAGTACTTC. This sequence encodes CASATWAGDQETQYF.

The rearrangement links TRBV5-1 to TRBJ1-2; TRBD1 agrees at 7 bases. CDR1 SGHRS and CDR2 YFSETQ come from the germline V gene. This CDR3 region has 13 residues. Unmatched junction bases numbered 3, after V lost 0 bases and J lost 7 bases. This chain's CDR3 is CASSLATGFGYTF. CDR3 nucleotide sequence: TGCGCCAGCAGCTTGGCGACAGGGTTTGGCTACACCTTC.

The table lists this clonotype with many counts. This chain joins TRBV30 and TRBJ1-5; D gene unclear. Deletions cut 1 base from V and 3 bases from J, with 7 bases between. This CDR3 contains 13 residues. Germline-derived CDR1 and CDR2 are GTSNPN and SVGIG (reference sequence). CDR3 protein: CAWSAATNQPQHF. The CDR3 DNA reads as TGTGCCTGGAGTGCGGCCACCAATCAGCCCCAGCATTTT. Complete variable domain (other parts from reference TRBV30 and TRBJ1-5): SQTIHQWPATLVQPVGSPLSLECTVEGTSNPNLYWYRQAAGRGLQLLFYSVGIGQISSEVPQNLSASRPQDRQFILSSKKLLLSDSGFYLCAWSAATNQPQHFGDGTRLSIL.

This clonotype was seen at least ten times. The chain links TRBV7-3 to TRBJ2-5; D is ambiguous. Germline lookup yields CDR1 SGHTA and CDR2 FQGTGA. V was clipped by 1 base and J by 4 bases, with 13 bases between them. This CDR3 spans 15 amino acids. The CDR3 spells CASSLSPAVRETQYF. CDR3 in DNA: TGTGCCAGCAGCTTAAGCCCCGCAGTGCGAGAGACCCAGTACTTC.

The chain is built from TRBV9 and TRBJ2-7; 10 bases are a match to TRBD2. After removal of 0 bases from V and 3 bases from J, the junction contained 3 bases not matched to a gene. The V gene's germline CDR1 is SGDLS and CDR2 YYNGEE. The CDR3 runs to 15 residues. In nucleotides, the CDR3 is TGTGCCAGCAGCGTAGAGCTAGCGGGAGACTACGAGCAGTACTTC. It codes for CASSVELAGDYEQYF. Based on the CDR3 plus reference TRBV9 and TRBJ2-7, the full variable domain is DSGVTQTPKHLITATGQRVTLRCSPRSGDLSVYWYQQSLDQGLQFLIQYYNGEERAKGNILERFSAQQFPDLHSELNLSSLELGDSALYFCASSVELAGDYEQYFGPGTRLTVT.

This clonotype was seen repeatedly, ten times or more. The chain joins TRBV7-6 to TRBJ2-7, with 9 bases that match TRBD1. Germline V CDR1 and CDR2: SGHVS, FNYEAQ. The CDR3 is 15 amino acids. The trim removed 1 base at V and 3 bases at J, leaving 4 bases unmatched. The DNA for the CDR3 is TGTGCCAGCAGCTTAGACCGGGACAGGGACTACGAGCAGTACTTC. Its protein product is CASSLDRDRDYEQYF.

This clonotype has ten or more counts. The chain is built from TRBV11-2 and TRBJ2-7; a weak D match, TRBD2 (6 bases). The CDR3 covers 16 residues. The V end lost 5 bases, the J end lost 4 bases, and 21 bases lay between the germline ends. The germline V gene encodes CDR1 SGHAT and CDR2 FQNNGV. The CDR3 loop reads CASSLPLQGGEYEQYF. The CDR3 DNA follows: TGTGCCAGCAGCCTTCCCTTGCAGGGAGGAGAGTACGAGCAGTACTTC.

This clonotype was seen more than once but under ten times. This chain links TRBV14 with TRBJ2-7; TRBD2 aligns across 9 bases. Germline V gene data show CDR1 as SGHDN and CDR2 as FVKESK. This CDR3 is 14 amino acids long. Trimming cost V 8 bases and J 1 base; bases outside gene matches: 6. CDR3 bases: TGTGCCAGCGGGAGCGGGAGGCCATCCTACGAGCAGTACTTC. It codes for CASGSGRPSYEQYF. Variable domain in full (rest from reference TRBV14 and TRBJ2-7): EAGVTQFPSHSVIEKGQTVTLRCDPISGHDNLYWYRRVMGKEIKFLLHFVKESKQDESGMPNNRFLAERTGGTYSTLKVQPAELEDSGVYFCASGSGRPSYEQYFGPGTRLTVT.

This clonotype was counted between two and nine times. This rearrangement joins TRBV7-6 to TRBJ2-7, with 8 positions matching TRBD1. The CDR3 contains 15 residues. CDR1 is SGHVS and CDR2 is FNYEAQ in the germline V gene. V dropped 5 bases and J dropped 6; count of bases not matched to a gene: 12. CDR3 sequence (DNA): TGTGCCAGCAGCCCCAGGGTCAGGGGGCCGAGCGAGCAGTACTTC. As protein: CASSPRVRGPSEQYF.

This clonotype was found a few times. The chain is built from TRBV30 and TRBJ1-5; D is unclear. Germline V gene lookup returns CDR1 GTSNPN and CDR2 SVGIG (reference sequence). With 2 bases removed from V and 1 base from J, the gap between germline ends came to 15 bases. The CDR3 loop spans 16 amino acids. The CDR3 spells CAWSSLEVGSNQPQHF. The CDR3 DNA follows: TGTGCCTGGAGTTCGCTCGAGGTTGGGAGCAATCAGCCCCAGCATTTT.

The rearrangement links TRBV28 to TRBJ2-7; 8 nucleotides match TRBD1. The CDR3 extends over 13 amino acids. V lost 6 bases to trimming and J lost 2 bases; unmatched junction nucleotides: 3. CDR1 is MDHEN and CDR2 is SYDVKM in the germline V gene. This chain's CDR3 is CASRTGEAYEQYF. CDR3 in DNA: TGTGCCAGCAGGACAGGGGAGGCCTACGAGCAGTACTTC.

This clonotype appeared many times. V gene TRBV6-5 combines with J gene TRBJ2-7, with a tentative D call TRBD2 (5 bases). From germline, CDR1 is MNHEY and CDR2 SVGAGI. V was pared by 3 bases and J by 2 bases, with 11 bases between. The CDR3 is 14 amino acids. The chain's CDR3 is CASSYSPGAYEQYF. In nucleotides, the CDR3 is TGTGCCAGCAGTTATTCACCCGGGGCCTACGAGCAGTACTTC.

This clonotype occurred many times. This sequence joins TRBV24-1 and TRBJ2-2, with D tentatively TRBD1 (6 bases). Deletions cut 7 bases from V and 1 base from J, with 12 bases between. CDR3 size: 15 residues. Germline lookup yields CDR1 KGHDR and CDR2 SFDVKD. CDR3 amino acids: CATSLGQKNTGELFF. As DNA, the CDR3 is TGTGCCACCAGCCTTGGACAGAAGAACACCGGGGAGCTGTTTTTT.

This rearrangement joins TRBV11-2 to TRBJ1-1; D remains unclear. Trimming removed 5 bases at V and 1 base at J, with 14 bases between. CDR1 is SGHAT and CDR2 is FQNNGV in the germline V gene. This CDR3 spans 15 amino acids. This chain's CDR3 is CASSHVWLPNTEAFF. For the CDR3, the DNA is TGTGCCAGCAGCCATGTGTGGCTTCCGAACACTGAAGCTTTCTTT. The whole variable domain, filled in from reference TRBV11-2 and TRBJ1-1, reads EAGVAQSPRYKIIEKRQSVAFWCNPISGHATLYWYQQILGQGPKLLIQFQNNGVVDDSQLPKDRFSAERLKGVDSTLKIQPAKLEDSAVYLCASSHVWLPNTEAFFGQGTRLTVV.

In its sample, this clonotype was seen a few times. The chain uses TRBV4-1 and TRBJ2-7; no reliable D call. V was clipped by 1 base and J by 3 bases, with 7 bases between them. CDR3 length: 13 residues. Looked up from germline, CDR1 is MGHRA and CDR2 is YSYEKL. The CDR3 sequence: CASSQAVYYEQYF. CDR3 DNA sequence: TGCGCCAGCAGCCAAGCGGTTTACTACGAGCAGTACTTC.

This clonotype was recorded at least ten times. The V and J genes are TRBV12-3 or TRBV12-4 and TRBJ2-2; D call uncertain. This CDR3 has 16 residues. The ends were cut back, 3 bases at V and 6 bases at J, with 17 bases in the middle. The CDR3 reads CASSFRPGIDSGELFF. The CDR3 bases are TGTGCCAGCAGTTTTCGTCCGGGCATCGATTCCGGGGAGCTGTTTTTT.

The chain employs TRBV7-2 and TRBJ2-3; D is ambiguous. CDR1 and CDR2 from the germline V gene are SGHTA and FQGNSA. CDR3 length: 15 amino acids. Trimming took off 5 bases at V and 2 bases at J, with 14 bases between the two ends. The CDR3 loop is CASSPTLSHTDTQYF. DNA of the CDR3: TGTGCCAGCAGCCCGACTTTGTCCCACACAGATACGCAGTATTTT.

Only a few counts were recorded for this clonotype. This chain connects TRBV5-1 to TRBJ2-7, with 7 bases matching TRBD2. Germline V lookup: CDR1 SGHRS, CDR2 YFSETQ. The CDR3 has 14 residues. J gave up 2 bases and V 1 base, and 3 bases lay outside the gene matches. CDR3 sequence (DNA): TGCGCCAGCAGCTTGAAACGGGAGGCCTACGAGCAGTACTTC. Its protein is CASSLKREAYEQYF.

As for this clonotype: This may arise from a read error, as a much more abundant clone is one base away. The chain employs TRBV20-1 and TRBJ1-5; D is undetermined. There are 15 residues in the CDR3. Per germline, CDR1 DFQATT and CDR2 SNEGSKA (reference sequence). The CDR3 protein is CSARDPGISNQLQHF. The CDR3 nucleotides read TGCAGTGCTAGAGATCCGGGGATTAGCAATCAGCTCCAGCATTTT.

V gene TRBV6-1 combines with J gene TRBJ2-3, with unresolved D. The CDR3 covers 15 residues. V lost 10 bases to trimming and J lost 0 bases, with 17 bases between them. CDR1 MNHNS and CDR2 SASEGT come from the germline V gene. As DNA, the CDR3 is TGTGCCACCAGCCGGAGAGACGCTAGCACAGATACGCAGTATTTT. This translates into CATSRRDASTDTQYF.

This clonotype appeared a few times. This chain uses TRBV5-5 with TRBJ2-2, with 7 nucleotides matching TRBD1. Germline V gene lookup returns CDR1 SGHKS and CDR2 YYEKEE (reference sequence). The CDR3 covers 15 residues. The trim removed 2 bases at V and 6 bases at J, leaving 7 bases unmatched. The CDR3 sequence: CASSFWQGDAGELFF. In nucleotides, the CDR3 is TGTGCCAGCAGCTTTTGGCAGGGGGACGCCGGGGAGCTGTTTTTT.

There are a few counts of this clonotype. The V call is TRBV28, the J call TRBJ1-5; D gene unclear. Trimming left V 4 bases short and J 5 bases short, with 12 bases between. The CDR3 runs 14 residues. CDR1 is MDHEN and CDR2 is SYDVKM in the germline V gene. In nucleotides, the CDR3 is TGTGCCAGCAGTTCCGTCCAGGTGGATCAGCCCCAGCATTTT. Amino acids: CASSSVQVDQPQHF.

In the case of this clonotype: A clone one base away is much larger, so this may be a read error. The gene calls are TRBV3-1 and TRBJ2-5; unclear D gene. V was cut by 5 bases and J by 5 bases, with 12 bases left in between. In germline, CDR1 is LGHDT, CDR2 YNNKEL (reference sequence). The CDR3 spans 13 residues. The CDR3 region is CASSAEFLETQYF. In DNA form, the CDR3 reads TGTGCCAGCAGCGCAGAGTTTTTGGAGACCCAGTACTTC.

This clonotype was observed a handful of times. V usage is TRBV6-2 or TRBV6-3 and J usage is TRBJ2-7; 8 bases fit TRBD1. V shed 0 bases and J 2 bases; nucleotides not matched to a gene: 3. CDR1 and CDR2 from the germline V gene are MNHEY and SVGEGT. This CDR3 spans 15 amino acids. The CDR3 nucleotides read TGTGCCAGCAGTTACTCGGACAGGGTAGCCTACGAGCAGTACTTC. Translating it yields CASSYSDRVAYEQYF.

This clonotype was observed a few times. The chain couples TRBV30 to TRBJ2-4; 8 nucleotides agree with TRBD1. Losses at the gene ends were 3 bases for V and 3 bases for J; bases not matched to a gene: 4. Germline loops: CDR1 GTSNPN, CDR2 SVGIG (reference sequence). This CDR3 is 14 amino acids long. The CDR3 loop reads CAWSRGTGKNIQYF. In DNA, the CDR3 is TGTGCCTGGAGCCGCGGGACAGGCAAAAACATTCAGTACTTC.

This clonotype has at least ten counts. The chain couples TRBV7-9 to TRBJ2-7, with D unclear. The CDR3 totals 16 residues. Germline V gives CDR1 SEHNR, CDR2 FQNEAQ (reference sequence). V was cut by 6 bases and J by 1 base, with 19 bases left in between. CDR3 nucleotide sequence: TGTGCCAGCAGTACACACAGCCAATTCCCGTCCTACGAGCAGTACTTC. It translates to CASSTHSQFPSYEQYF.

This clonotype was observed a handful of times. V gene TRBV20-1 combines with J gene TRBJ1-5; 7 bases are a match to TRBD1. CDR1 is DFQATT and CDR2 is SNEGSKA in the germline V gene (reference sequence). The V segment lost 5 bases and the J segment 0 bases; nucleotides outside the gene matches: 7. The CDR3 covers 15 residues. The CDR3 loop reads CSALSGTDSNQPQHF. The DNA for the CDR3 is TGCAGTGCTCTCTCCGGGACAGATAGCAATCAGCCCCAGCATTTT.

The gene calls are TRBV24-1 and TRBJ2-1; a weak D match, TRBD2 (5 bases). The CDR3 has 15 residues. Germline CDR1 KGHDR, CDR2 SFDVKD. V was trimmed by 0 bases and J by 10 bases, leaving 15 bases between them. CDR3 residues: CATSDLLVGASEQFF. The CDR3 bases are TGTGCCACCAGTGATTTGCTGGTGGGAGCTTCGGAGCAGTTCTTC.